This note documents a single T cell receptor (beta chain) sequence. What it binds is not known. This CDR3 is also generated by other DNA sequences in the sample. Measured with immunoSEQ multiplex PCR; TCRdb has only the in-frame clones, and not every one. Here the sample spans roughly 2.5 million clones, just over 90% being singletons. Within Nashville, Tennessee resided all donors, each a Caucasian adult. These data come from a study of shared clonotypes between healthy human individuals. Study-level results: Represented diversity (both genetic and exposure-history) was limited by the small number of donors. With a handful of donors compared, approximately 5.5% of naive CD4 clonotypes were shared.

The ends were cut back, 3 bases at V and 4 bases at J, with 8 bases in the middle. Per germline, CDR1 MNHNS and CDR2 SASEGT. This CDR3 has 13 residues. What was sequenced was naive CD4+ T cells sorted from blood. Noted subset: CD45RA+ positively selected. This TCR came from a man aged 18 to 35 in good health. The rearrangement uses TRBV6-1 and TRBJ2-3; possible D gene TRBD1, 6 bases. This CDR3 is CASSEQGSDTQYF. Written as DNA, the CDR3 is TGTGCCAGCAGTGAGCAGGGGTCAGATACGCAGTATTTT.